Detailed here is one T cell receptor beta chain. Its antigen is unknown. The record originates from a study of breast tumors, draining lymph nodes, adjacent tissues. Overall study results and limits: Data only fit, rather than demonstrated, lymph node origin of most tumor T cells.

The lymph nodes were axillary draining lymph nodes from breast cancer patients. Each CDR3 protein is one row after TCRdb ran MiXCR on the multiplex PCR reads. The sample yields more than 250,000 distinct CDR3 sequences, 30% seen once. Trimming left V 2 bases short and J 0 bases short, with 7 bases between. This CDR3 region has 15 residues. Germline loops: CDR1 LGHDT, CDR2 YNNKEL (reference sequence). V gene TRBV3-1 combines with J gene TRBJ1-4; D ambiguous. Sequencing used axillary lymph node tissue. The origin of this receptor is a female donor with breast cancer. Some clones in this sample may be carry-over from other donors' samples. CDR3 protein: CASSQFAATNEKLFF. In DNA, the CDR3 is TGTGCCAGCAGCCAATTTGCCGCAACTAATGAAAAACTGTTTTTT. Looking up the rest from reference TRBV3-1 and TRBJ1-4 gives the full variable domain: DTAVSQTPKYLVTQMGNDKSIKCEQNLGHDTMYWYKQDSKKFLKIMFSYNNKELIINETVPNRFSPKSPDKAHLNLHINSLELGDSAVYFCASSQFAATNEKLFFGSGTQLSVL.